The entry below gives a single T cell receptor (beta chain) sequence along with its context. The antigen remains unidentified. V lost 5 bases to trimming and J lost 0 bases, with 8 bases between them. CDR1 and CDR2 from the germline V gene are SGHTA and FQGNSA. CDR3 length: 15 amino acids. The data originate from a study of cytomegalovirus exposure and HLA in healthy donors. Study results and caveats: Analyzed later, association rates of TCRs varied across HLA loci, with DRB1 most and HLA-C fewest. Most TCR sequences were rare, but some public TCRs occurred in many donors. Some V segments, including TRBV6-2 and TRBV6-3, were excluded as indistinguishable.

The PCR employed 60 Vbeta primers together with 13 Jbeta primers. This table comes from immunoSEQ multiplex PCR, and its TCRdb copy is limited to in-frame clones, with some not included. The sample has over 200,000 clones, roughly 87% seen once; the top ten hold 5.4%. The clonotype was recovered from a woman in her 40s in good health and CMV-seropositive. What was sequenced was PBMCs. The J gene is TRBJ1-6, the V gene TRBV7-2; no reliable D call. The CDR3 loop is CASSPEVSYNSPLHF. The CDR3 DNA reads as TGTGCCAGCAGCCCAGAGGTCTCCTATAATTCACCCCTCCACTTT.